The next 23 T cell receptor beta chains were all read from a single sample in a study of CD8 T cells in Susac syndrome. Reverse transcription of about 0.5 to 1 ug RNA used random hexamers. MiXCR was run by TCRdb on the immunoSEQ multiplex PCR reads, yielding one entry per CDR3 protein. Seen here are some 300,000 distinct CDR3 sequences, approximately 90% observed once, and the top ten hold more than 0.15%. Input material: CD8+ T cells from PBMCs. These receptors were obtained from a human donor with multiple sclerosis.

The CDR3 is CASGQALLSYEQYF. The DNA of the CDR3 is TGTGCCAGCGGACAGGCTCTACTCTCCTACGAGCAGTACTTC. V and J are TRBV2 and TRBJ2-7, with 7 positions matching TRBD1. The germline V gene encodes CDR1 SNHLY and CDR2 FYNNEI. CDR3 length: 14 residues. Trimming cost V 8 bases and J 0 bases; bases outside gene matches: 7. Drawing the rest from reference TRBV2 and TRBJ2-7, the complete variable domain is EPEVTQTPSHQVTQMGQEVILRCVPISNHLYFYWYRQILGQKVEFLVSFYNNEISEKSEIFDDQFSVERPDGSNFTLKIRSTKLEDSAMYFCASGQALLSYEQYFGPGTRLTVT.

J is TRBJ2-7 and V is TRBV2, with TRBD1 identical over 8 bases. The CDR3 totals 15 residues. The V segment lost 3 bases and the J segment 3 bases; nucleotides outside the gene matches: 7. CDR1 is SNHLY, CDR2 FYNNEI, per germline. This CDR3 reads CASSDTQGVNYEQYF. DNA of the CDR3: TGTGCCAGCAGTGATACACAGGGGGTGAACTACGAGCAGTACTTC.

This chain connects TRBV27 to TRBJ2-1, with 8 bases identical to TRBD2. This CDR3 spans 16 amino acids. Germline V gives CDR1 MNHEY, CDR2 SMNVEV (reference sequence). V trimming: 2 bases; J trimming: 10 bases; junction bases outside the gene matches: 13. The CDR3, as DNA: TGTGCCAGCAGTTTACGGGGACTAGAGGGGTCGGAGGAGCAGTTCTTC. Its protein is CASSLRGLEGSEEQFF.

The chain has TRBV27 and TRBJ1-3, with D hard to call. CDR1 MNHEY and CDR2 SMNVEV come from the germline V gene (reference sequence). Trimming took 7 bases from V and 0 from J, leaving 7 bases between them. The CDR3 loop spans 13 amino acids. CDR3 residues: CASKNASGNTIYF. Here the CDR3 DNA reads TGTGCCAGCAAAAATGCCTCTGGAAACACCATATATTTT.

The chain joins TRBV10-3 to TRBJ1-3; D is uncertain. The germline gives CDR1 ENHRY, CDR2 SYGVKD. CDR3 length: 12 residues. Trimming took off 8 bases at V and 6 bases at J, with 11 bases between the two ends. This CDR3 reads CAIGNRENTIYF. The CDR3 DNA sequence: TGTGCCATCGGAAATAGGGAAAACACCATATATTTT.

This sequence joins TRBV6-2 or TRBV6-3 and TRBJ1-5; D is uncertain. Germline V gene sequence: CDR1 MNHEY, CDR2 SVGEGT. The CDR3 is 14 amino acids. V lost 6 bases and J lost 6, with 15 bases in between. In nucleotides, the CDR3 is TGTGCCAGCAGCCTGACCGCTGAAGGTCAGCCCCAGCATTTT. It is translated as CASSLTAEGQPQHF.

J is TRBJ2-3 and V is TRBV27; 9 nucleotides line up with TRBD2. Germline lookup yields CDR1 MNHEY and CDR2 SMNVEV (reference sequence). V gave up 5 bases and J gave up 1 base; unmatched junction bases: 7. CDR3 size: 16 residues. The CDR3 sequence is CASSPVAGVGTDTQYF. The CDR3 DNA reads TGTGCCAGCAGTCCCGTAGCGGGAGTCGGCACAGATACGCAGTATTTT.

The genes are TRBV7-9 and TRBJ1-2; the D gene is possibly TRBD1 (5 bases). The CDR3 contains 15 residues. Trimming stripped 0 bases from V and 1 base from J, with 9 bases between. Germline assignment: CDR1 SEHNR and CDR2 FQNEAQ (reference sequence). The CDR3 reads CASSLARGDNYGYTF. CDR3 DNA: TGTGCCAGCAGCTTAGCTCGGGGGGATAACTATGGCTACACCTTC.

The chain has TRBV9 and TRBJ1-1; 8 positions match TRBD1. The CDR3 spans 15 residues. Germline CDR1 and CDR2: SGDLS and YYNGEE. J was trimmed by 0 bases and V by 4 bases; bases with no gene match: 5. The CDR3 DNA reads as TGTGCCAGCAGCCCCCGACAGGGGATGAACACTGAAGCTTTCTTT. This gives the protein CASSPRQGMNTEAFF.

The chain has TRBV20-1 and TRBJ2-1, with D perhaps TRBD1 or TRBD2 (6 bases each). Trimming stripped 1 base from V and 7 bases from J, with 20 bases between. This CDR3 is 16 amino acids long. Germline loops: CDR1 DFQATT, CDR2 SNEGSKA (reference sequence). The CDR3 region has the DNA TGCAGTGCTAGAGGGTTGGAGGGGGAGGCGAGAAATGAGCAGTTCTTC. Translating gives CSARGLEGEARNEQFF.

The chain is built from TRBV27 and TRBJ2-1; either TRBD1 or TRBD2 may supply D (5 bases each). The V gene lost 3 bases and the J gene lost 5 bases, with 17 bases spanning the gap. Per germline, CDR1 MNHEY and CDR2 SMNVEV (reference sequence). The CDR3 is made up of 16 amino acids. The CDR3 protein is CASSFPGLEGNNEQFF. The CDR3 DNA reads as TGTGCCAGCAGTTTTCCGGGGCTAGAGGGGAACAATGAGCAGTTCTTC.

This chain links TRBV2 with TRBJ2-7; the D gene is possibly TRBD1 (6 bases). The CDR3 contains 11 residues. Between the trimmed V and J ends, which lost 6 bases and 7 bases, there was a span of 10 bases. Per the germline V gene, CDR1 is SNHLY and CDR2 is FYNNEI. CDR3 in amino acids: CASRATGEQYF. Written as DNA, the CDR3 is TGTGCCAGCAGGGCCACAGGGGAGCAGTACTTC. Using reference TRBV2 and TRBJ2-7 for the parts outside the CDR3, the full variable domain is EPEVTQTPSHQVTQMGQEVILRCVPISNHLYFYWYRQILGQKVEFLVSFYNNEISEKSEIFDDQFSVERPDGSNFTLKIRSTKLEDSAMYFCASRATGEQYFGPGTRLTVT.

The rearrangement uses TRBV19 and TRBJ2-2, with D perhaps matching TRBD2 (6 bases). This CDR3 is built from 15 residues. The V and J ends lost 5 bases and 4 bases respectively, with 14 bases between them. CDR1 is LNHDA, CDR2 SQIVND, per germline (reference sequence). The CDR3 is CASSYLQGGTGELFF. The CDR3 DNA reads TGTGCCAGTAGTTACCTCCAGGGAGGCACCGGGGAGCTGTTTTTT.

In its sample, this clonotype was seen once. The chain couples TRBV12-3 or TRBV12-4 to TRBJ2-4; D possibly matches TRBD1 or TRBD2 (6 bases each). Trimming shortened V by 6 bases and J by 6 bases, and 15 bases separated the two germline ends. The CDR3 sequence is 14 residues long. CDR3: CASSPSGGLNIQYF. In nucleotides, the CDR3 is TGTGCCAGCAGCCCCTCCGGGGGCCTAAACATTCAGTACTTC.

The chain joins TRBV7-8 to TRBJ2-3, with 9 positions matching TRBD2. The CDR3 has 15 amino acids. The V gene's germline CDR1 is SGHVS and CDR2 FQNEAQ. The trim removed 7 bases at V and 6 bases at J, leaving 11 bases unmatched. The CDR3 loop is CASTPSSGSVDTQYF. For the CDR3, the DNA is TGTGCCAGCACTCCGAGTAGCGGGAGCGTGGATACGCAGTATTTT.

The gene calls are TRBV7-9 and TRBJ1-1; a possible D gene is TRBD1 (5 bases). CDR1 SEHNR and CDR2 FQNEAQ come from the germline V gene (reference sequence). This CDR3 is 15 amino acids long. V lost 3 bases and J 0 bases, leaving 11 bases between the germline ends. CDR3 loop: CASSFWQGMNTEAFF. The DNA for the CDR3 is TGTGCCAGCAGCTTCTGGCAGGGAATGAACACTGAAGCTTTCTTT.

V is TRBV13 and J is TRBJ2-5; TRBD2 matches at 7 bases. The CDR3 is 16 residues long. J was trimmed by 5 bases and V by 4 bases; bases with no gene match: 13. Germline CDR1 is PRHDT and CDR2 is FYEKMQ (reference sequence). The CDR3: CASSSSFKGGPETQYF. DNA of the CDR3: TGTGCCAGCAGCTCCTCGTTTAAGGGAGGGCCGGAGACCCAGTACTTC.

The chain links TRBV29-1 to TRBJ1-1, with D possibly being TRBD1 (6 bases). The CDR3 loop spans 14 amino acids. Germline values: CDR1 SQVTM, CDR2 ANQGSEA. Trimming shortened V by 7 bases and J by 0 bases, and 15 bases separated the two germline ends. DNA of the CDR3: TGCAGCGCCGAAGGGGGGGTACTGAACACTGAAGCTTTCTTT. It yields the protein CSAEGGVLNTEAFF.

This chain joins TRBV6-1 and TRBJ1-5; D is unclear. The germline CDR1 and CDR2 sequences are MNHNS and SASEGT. V was shortened by 0 bases and J by 4 bases, with 10 bases between the two germline ends. The CDR3 runs 15 residues. The CDR3 sequence is CASSEAPGPNQPQHF. CDR3 coding DNA: TGTGCCAGCAGTGAAGCCCCCGGCCCTAATCAGCCCCAGCATTTT.

V gene TRBV20-1 combines with J gene TRBJ2-7; 7 positions agree with TRBD1. Trimming removed 0 bases from V and 0 bases from J; junction bases left unmatched: 5. The germline CDR1 and CDR2 sequences are DFQATT and SNEGSKA (reference sequence). CDR3 length: 15 residues. This CDR3 reads CSARDWGTASYEQYF. As DNA, the CDR3 is TGCAGTGCTAGAGATTGGGGGACAGCCTCCTACGAGCAGTACTTC.

The rearrangement joins TRBV27 to TRBJ2-7; the match to TRBD1 covers 7 bases. Germline V CDR1 and CDR2: MNHEY, SMNVEV (reference sequence). V was pared by 3 bases and J by 6 bases, with 11 bases of the junction left unmatched. This CDR3 contains 15 residues. CDR3 bases: TGTGCCAGCAGTTTTAGGGGGCTGGGCTTGGGCGAGCAGTACTTC. This encodes CASSFRGLGLGEQYF.

The chain combines TRBV30 with TRBJ2-5; D not certain. The CDR3 is 13 amino acids. CDR1 is GTSNPN, CDR2 SVGIG, per germline (reference sequence). The V gene lost 1 base and the J gene lost 0 bases, with 6 bases spanning the gap. CDR3 region: CAWSDGYQETQYF. CDR3 bases: TGTGCCTGGAGTGATGGGTACCAAGAGACCCAGTACTTC.

This chain uses TRBV5-1 with TRBJ2-7; TRBD2 agrees at 9 bases. Germline-derived CDR1 and CDR2 are SGHRS and YFSETQ. The CDR3 has 16 amino acids. With 0 bases clipped from V and 2 bases from J, the junction kept 6 bases outside the gene matches. CDR3 region: CASSLGSAGGTYEQYF. The CDR3 coding sequence is TGCGCCAGCAGCTTGGGCTCTGCGGGAGGGACCTACGAGCAGTACTTC.